The 14 T cell receptor beta chains below all came from one sample that was sequenced in a study of blood T cell repertoires in COVID-19. Measured with immunoSEQ multiplex PCR; TCRdb has only the in-frame clones, and not every one. Of 100,000 or so clones listed, approximately 84% are singletons. Specimen: peripheral blood. These receptors all stem from a human donor in a cohort sampled during active COVID-19.

The genes are TRBV6-5 and TRBJ2-7; a possible D gene is TRBD2 (5 bases). Germline V gene lookup returns CDR1 MNHEY and CDR2 SVGAGI. V shed 5 bases and J shed 0 bases, with 14 bases lying between them. The CDR3 has 15 amino acids. DNA of the CDR3: TGTGCCAGCAGTCACGAGCCTAGCTTCTCCTACGAGCAGTACTTC. The encoded protein is CASSHEPSFSYEQYF.

In the case of this clone: An end of the junction does not agree with germline; a read error may underlie this. The chain uses TRBV19 and TRBJ1-4; 7 bases align to TRBD1. CDR1 and CDR2 from the germline V gene are LNHDA and SQIVND (reference sequence). This CDR3 is 15 amino acids long. Written as DNA, the CDR3 is TGTGCCAGTAGAATAGGGGGCTCAACTAATGAAAAACTGTTTTTT. Protein product: CASRIGGSTNEKLFF.

This clone occurred a few times. This chain links TRBV7-6 with TRBJ2-1; D gene uncertain. CDR3 length equals 12 residues. The germline V and J ends were trimmed by 5 bases and 9 bases, with 11 bases remaining between them. The V gene's germline CDR1 is SGHVS and CDR2 FNYEAQ. CDR3 sequence (DNA): TGTGCCAGCAGCGCCGCCCCGGGTGAGCAGTTCTTC. Protein sequence: CASSAAPGEQFF.

CDR3 amino acids: CASSESGQGNNEQFF. As DNA, the CDR3 is TGTGCCAGCAGTGAGTCGGGACAGGGTAACAATGAGCAGTTCTTC. The rearrangement joins TRBV25-1 to TRBJ2-1, with TRBD1 matching 9 bases. V gave up 3 bases and J gave up 5 bases; unmatched junction bases: 5. Germline V gene data show CDR1 as MGHDK and CDR2 as SYGVNS. This CDR3 comprises 15 residues.

Only one count was recorded for this clone. This chain uses TRBV7-6 with TRBJ1-4; D perhaps matches TRBD1 (5 bases). Trimming pared 0 bases from V and 10 bases from J, leaving 12 bases between. Germline V gene lookup returns CDR1 SGHVS and CDR2 FNYEAQ. The CDR3 extends over 14 amino acids. In DNA form, the CDR3 reads TGTGCCAGCAGCTTAGCGGTACAGCAGGGAAAACTGTTTTTT. It yields the protein CASSLAVQQGKLFF.

V and J are TRBV5-1 and TRBJ2-3; D not resolved. This CDR3 is built from 16 residues. CDR1 is SGHRS and CDR2 is YFSETQ in the germline V gene. V lost 1 base, J lost 1 base, and 13 bases lay in between. CDR3 nucleotide sequence: TGCGCCAGCAGCTTGACTGGTAGCTCGGGCACAGATACGCAGTATTTT. It yields the protein CASSLTGSSGTDTQYF.

CDR3 sequence reads: CASSSAGIGDTEAFF. The CDR3 DNA is TGTGCCAGCAGTTCCGCAGGGATAGGGGACACTGAAGCTTTCTTT. The chain carries TRBV27 and TRBJ1-1, with a possible D match to TRBD1 (5 bases). Germline V CDR1 and CDR2: MNHEY, SMNVEV (reference sequence). The CDR3 runs 15 residues. Trimming stripped 4 bases from V and 3 bases from J, with 15 bases between.

The rearrangement joins TRBV11-2 to TRBJ2-5; TRBD2 matches 10 bases. Germline trimming cut 3 bases from V and 5 bases from J; bases unmatched to any gene: 6. Germline-derived CDR1 and CDR2 are SGHAT and FQNNGV. The CDR3 is 15 amino acids. CDR3 sequence reads: CASSFIAGGGETQYF. In nucleotides, the CDR3 is TGTGCCAGCAGCTTTATAGCGGGGGGCGGGGAGACCCAGTACTTC.

V is TRBV3-1 (or the pseudogene TRBV3-2) and J is TRBJ2-3; 13 bases line up with TRBD2. CDR3 length equals 15 residues. V gave up 2 bases and J gave up 4 bases; unmatched junction bases: 0. Germline CDR1 LGHDT, CDR2 YNNKEL (reference sequence). The CDR3 DNA is TGTGCCAGCAGCCAAACTAGCGGGGGGGCAGATACGCAGTATTTT. This sequence encodes CASSQTSGGADTQYF.

This chain uses TRBV5-1 with TRBJ1-2, with TRBD1 identical over 7 bases. The CDR3 contains 16 residues. V lost 0 bases to trimming and J lost 8 bases; unmatched junction nucleotides: 13. Germline V lookup: CDR1 SGHRS, CDR2 YFSETQ. CDR3 sequence reads: CASSLGHTGVEGGYTF. CDR3 DNA: TGCGCCAGCAGCTTGGGGCATACAGGGGTCGAGGGGGGCTACACCTTC.

V is TRBV7-2 and J is TRBJ2-7, with 10 bases fitting TRBD2. J gave up 3 bases and V 0 bases, and 14 bases lay outside the gene matches. CDR3 size: 19 residues. Germline loops: CDR1 SGHTA, CDR2 FQGNSA. The CDR3 DNA follows: TGTGCCAGCAGCTTAGCGTATGATTCACTAGCGGGGAATTTCTACGAGCAGTACTTC. Its translation: CASSLAYDSLAGNFYEQYF.

The CDR3 coding sequence is TGTGCCAGCAGTTACACGGTAAAGGAGCAGTACTTC. Translated: CASSYTVKEQYF. V usage is TRBV6-2 or TRBV6-3 and J usage is TRBJ2-7; D remains ambiguous. The V end was cut by 2 bases, the J end by 7 bases, with 9 bases between. CDR1 and CDR2 from the germline V gene are MNHEY and SVGEGT. The CDR3 extends over 12 amino acids.

The chain has TRBV19 and TRBJ1-4; D is unclear. CDR1 and CDR2 from the germline V gene are LNHDA and SQIVND (reference sequence). This CDR3 comprises 15 residues. V lost 4 bases and J 2 bases, leaving 11 bases between the germline ends. DNA of the CDR3: TGTGCCAGTAGTAAACTCCGAGGCACTAATGAAAAACTGTTTTTT. This gives the protein CASSKLRGTNEKLFF.

This chain connects TRBV28 to TRBJ2-3; D is unresolved. The V end lost 2 bases, the J end lost 4 bases, and 7 bases lay between the germline ends. This CDR3 region has 13 residues. Germline V gene lookup returns CDR1 MDHEN and CDR2 SYDVKM. The CDR3 sequence is CASSLGGPDTQYF. Written as DNA, the CDR3 is TGTGCCAGCAGTTTAGGTGGCCCAGATACGCAGTATTTT.